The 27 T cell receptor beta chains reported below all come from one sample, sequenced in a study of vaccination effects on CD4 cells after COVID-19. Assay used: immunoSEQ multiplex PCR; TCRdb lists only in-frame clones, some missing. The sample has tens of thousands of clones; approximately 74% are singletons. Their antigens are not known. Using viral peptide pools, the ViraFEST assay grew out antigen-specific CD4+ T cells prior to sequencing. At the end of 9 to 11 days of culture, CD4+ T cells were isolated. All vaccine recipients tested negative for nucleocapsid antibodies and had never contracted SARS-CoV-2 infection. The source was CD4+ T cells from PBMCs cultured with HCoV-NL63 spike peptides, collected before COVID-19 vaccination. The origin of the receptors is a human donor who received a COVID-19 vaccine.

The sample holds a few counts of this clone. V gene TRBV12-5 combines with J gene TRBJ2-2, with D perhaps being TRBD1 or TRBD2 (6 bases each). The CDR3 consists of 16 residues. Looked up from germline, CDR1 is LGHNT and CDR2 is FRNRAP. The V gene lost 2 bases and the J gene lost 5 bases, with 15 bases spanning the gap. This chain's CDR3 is CASGLRVRGRTGELFF. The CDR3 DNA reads TGTGCTAGTGGTTTGAGAGTACGGGGGCGTACCGGGGAGCTGTTTTTT.

CDR3 DNA: TGTGCTAGTGGATACACCGGGACTGCGAATTACACCGGGGAGCTGTTTTTT. Amino acids: CASGYTGTANYTGELFF. The V gene is TRBV12-5, the J gene TRBJ2-2, with D possibly matching TRBD2 (6 bases). The CDR3 spans 17 residues. The V gene lost 6 bases and the J gene lost 3 bases, with 20 bases spanning the gap. Looked up from germline, CDR1 is LGHNT and CDR2 is FRNRAP.

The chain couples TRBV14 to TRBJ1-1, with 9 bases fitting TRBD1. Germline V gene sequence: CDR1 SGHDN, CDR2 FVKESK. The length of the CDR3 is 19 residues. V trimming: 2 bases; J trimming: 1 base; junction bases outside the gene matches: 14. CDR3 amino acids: CASSQLQGAGFIRNTEAFF. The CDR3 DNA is TGTGCCAGCAGCCAACTACAGGGGGCTGGATTCATCAGGAACACTGAAGCTTTCTTT.

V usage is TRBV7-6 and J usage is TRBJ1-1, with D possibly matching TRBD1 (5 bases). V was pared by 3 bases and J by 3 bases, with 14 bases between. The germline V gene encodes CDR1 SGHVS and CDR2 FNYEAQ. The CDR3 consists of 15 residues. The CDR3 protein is CASSFGHDGDTEAFF. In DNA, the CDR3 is TGTGCCAGCAGCTTCGGACACGATGGGGACACTGAAGCTTTCTTT.

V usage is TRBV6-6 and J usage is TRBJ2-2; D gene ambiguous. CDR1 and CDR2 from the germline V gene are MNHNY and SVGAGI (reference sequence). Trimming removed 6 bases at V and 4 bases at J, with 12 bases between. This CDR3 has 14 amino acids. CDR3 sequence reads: CASRFAEPTGELFF. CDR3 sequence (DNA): TGTGCCAGCAGATTCGCCGAGCCCACCGGGGAGCTGTTTTTT.

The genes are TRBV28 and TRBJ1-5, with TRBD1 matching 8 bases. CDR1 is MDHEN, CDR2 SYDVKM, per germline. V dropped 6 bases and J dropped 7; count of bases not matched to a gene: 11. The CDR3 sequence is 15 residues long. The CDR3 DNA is TGTGCCAGCAGCGTTAGGACAGGGCAGCGGCAGCCCCAGCATTTT. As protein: CASSVRTGQRQPQHF.

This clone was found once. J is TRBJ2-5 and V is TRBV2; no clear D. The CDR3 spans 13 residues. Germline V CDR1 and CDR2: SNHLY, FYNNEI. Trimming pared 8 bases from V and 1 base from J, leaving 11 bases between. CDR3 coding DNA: TGTGCCAGCGGTCTGCACCTCCAAGAGACCCAGTACTTC. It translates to CASGLHLQETQYF.

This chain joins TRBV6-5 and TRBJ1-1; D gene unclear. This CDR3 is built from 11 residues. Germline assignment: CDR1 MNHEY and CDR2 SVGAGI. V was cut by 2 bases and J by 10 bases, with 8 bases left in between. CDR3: CASSYKGLAFF. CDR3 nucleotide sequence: TGTGCCAGCAGTTACAAGGGTTTAGCTTTCTTT.

The DNA of the CDR3 is TGTGCCAGCAGTTCAGGACTAGCGGGAGACCTTGGGCAGTACTTC. This translates into CASSSGLAGDLGQYF. J is TRBJ2-7 and V is TRBV6-6; 13 bases map to TRBD2. Germline V gene sequence: CDR1 MNHNY, CDR2 SVGAGI (reference sequence). Trimming took 4 bases from V and 9 from J; bases not matched to a gene: 9. The CDR3 is made up of 15 amino acids.

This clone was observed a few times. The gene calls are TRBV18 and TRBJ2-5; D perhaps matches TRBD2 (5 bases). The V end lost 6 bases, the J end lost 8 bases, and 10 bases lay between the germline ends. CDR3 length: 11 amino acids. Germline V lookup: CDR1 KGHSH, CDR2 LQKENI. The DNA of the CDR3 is TGTGCCAGCTCCCGCGAGGGAACCCAGTACTTC. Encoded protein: CASSREGTQYF.

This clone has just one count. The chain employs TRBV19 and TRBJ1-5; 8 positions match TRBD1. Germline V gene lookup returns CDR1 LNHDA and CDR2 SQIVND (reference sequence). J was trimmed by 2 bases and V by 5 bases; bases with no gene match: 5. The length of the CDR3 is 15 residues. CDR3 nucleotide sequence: TGTGCCAGTAGTGACAGGGGATCGGGCAATCAGCCCCAGCATTTT. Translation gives CASSDRGSGNQPQHF. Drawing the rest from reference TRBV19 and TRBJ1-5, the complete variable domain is DGGITQSPKYLFRKEGQNVTLSCEQNLNHDAMYWYRQDPGQGLRLIYYSQIVNDFQKGDIAEGYSVSREKKESFPLTVTSAQKNPTAFYLCASSDRGSGNQPQHFGDGTRLSIL.

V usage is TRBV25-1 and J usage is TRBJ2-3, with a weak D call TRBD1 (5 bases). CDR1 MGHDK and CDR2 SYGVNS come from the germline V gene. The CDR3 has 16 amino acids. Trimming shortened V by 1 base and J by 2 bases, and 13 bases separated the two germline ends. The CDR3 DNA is TGTGCCAGCAGTGAATCGAAGGGGCTGGACACAGATACGCAGTATTTT. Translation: CASSESKGLDTDTQYF.

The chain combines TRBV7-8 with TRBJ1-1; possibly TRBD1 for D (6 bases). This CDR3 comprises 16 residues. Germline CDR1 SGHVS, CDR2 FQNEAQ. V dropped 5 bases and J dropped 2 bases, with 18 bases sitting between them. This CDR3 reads CASSAPPTGLNTEAFF. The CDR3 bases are TGTGCCAGCAGCGCCCCACCGACAGGACTTAACACTGAAGCTTTCTTT.

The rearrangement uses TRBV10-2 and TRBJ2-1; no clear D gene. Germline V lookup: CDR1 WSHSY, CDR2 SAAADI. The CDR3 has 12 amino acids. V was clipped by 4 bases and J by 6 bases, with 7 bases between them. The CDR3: CASSVIGNEQFF. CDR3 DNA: TGCGCCAGCAGTGTAATTGGCAATGAGCAGTTCTTC.

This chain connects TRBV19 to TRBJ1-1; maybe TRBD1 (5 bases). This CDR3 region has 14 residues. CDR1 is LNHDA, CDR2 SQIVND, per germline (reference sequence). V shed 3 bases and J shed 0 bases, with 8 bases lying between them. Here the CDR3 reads CASSMGVVNTEAFF. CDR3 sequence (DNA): TGTGCCAGTAGTATGGGGGTGGTGAACACTGAAGCTTTCTTT.

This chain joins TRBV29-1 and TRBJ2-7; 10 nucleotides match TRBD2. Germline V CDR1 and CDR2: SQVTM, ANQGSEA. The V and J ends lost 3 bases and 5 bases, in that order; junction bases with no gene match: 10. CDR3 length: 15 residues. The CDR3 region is CSVDGRAGGHNEQYF. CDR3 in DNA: TGCAGCGTTGACGGGCGAGCGGGAGGGCACAACGAGCAGTACTTC.

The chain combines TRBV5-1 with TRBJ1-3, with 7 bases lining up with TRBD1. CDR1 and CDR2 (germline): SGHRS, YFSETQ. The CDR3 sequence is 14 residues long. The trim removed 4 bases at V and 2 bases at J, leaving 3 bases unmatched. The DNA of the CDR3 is TGCGCCAGCAGCCGAGGGACAGCTGGAAACACCATATATTTT. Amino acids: CASSRGTAGNTIYF.

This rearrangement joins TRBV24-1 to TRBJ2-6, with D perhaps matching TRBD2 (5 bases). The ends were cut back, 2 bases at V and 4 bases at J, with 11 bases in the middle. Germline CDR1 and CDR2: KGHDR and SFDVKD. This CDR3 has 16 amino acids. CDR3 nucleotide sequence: TGTGCCACCAGTGATTCACGAGGGCTCGGGGCCAACGTCCTGACTTTC. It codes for CATSDSRGLGANVLTF.

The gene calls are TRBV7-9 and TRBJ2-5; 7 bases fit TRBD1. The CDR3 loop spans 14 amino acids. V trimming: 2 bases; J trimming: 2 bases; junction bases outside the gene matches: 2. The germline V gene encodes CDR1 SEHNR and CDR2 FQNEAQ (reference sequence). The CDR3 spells CASSLRQGQETQYF. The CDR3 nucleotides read TGTGCCAGCAGCTTAAGACAGGGTCAAGAGACCCAGTACTTC.

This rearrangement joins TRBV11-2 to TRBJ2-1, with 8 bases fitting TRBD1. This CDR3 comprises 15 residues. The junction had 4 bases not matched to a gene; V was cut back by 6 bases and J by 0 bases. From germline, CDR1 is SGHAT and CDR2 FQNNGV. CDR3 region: CASRGQESSYNEQFF. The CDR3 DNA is TGTGCCAGCAGGGGACAGGAGAGCTCCTACAATGAGCAGTTCTTC.

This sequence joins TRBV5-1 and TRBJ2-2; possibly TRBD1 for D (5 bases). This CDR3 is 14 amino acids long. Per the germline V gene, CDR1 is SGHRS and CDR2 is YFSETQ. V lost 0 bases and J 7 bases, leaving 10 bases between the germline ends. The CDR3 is CASSLVPGIGELFF. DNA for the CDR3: TGCGCCAGCAGCTTGGTGCCAGGGATCGGGGAGCTGTTTTTT.

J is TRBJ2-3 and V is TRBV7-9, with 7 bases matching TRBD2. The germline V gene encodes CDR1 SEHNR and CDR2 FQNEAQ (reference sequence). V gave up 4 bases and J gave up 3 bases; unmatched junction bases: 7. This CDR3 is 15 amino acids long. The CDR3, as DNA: TGTGCCAGCAGCTCCTCAGCGGGGAGTACAGATACGCAGTATTTT. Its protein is CASSSSAGSTDTQYF.

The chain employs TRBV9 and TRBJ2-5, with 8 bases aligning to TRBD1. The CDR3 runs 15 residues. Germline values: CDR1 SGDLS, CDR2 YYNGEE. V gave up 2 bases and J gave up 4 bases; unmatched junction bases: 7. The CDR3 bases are TGTGCCAGCAGCGTGGGTCAGGGGGCGAGAGAGACCCAGTACTTC. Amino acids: CASSVGQGARETQYF.

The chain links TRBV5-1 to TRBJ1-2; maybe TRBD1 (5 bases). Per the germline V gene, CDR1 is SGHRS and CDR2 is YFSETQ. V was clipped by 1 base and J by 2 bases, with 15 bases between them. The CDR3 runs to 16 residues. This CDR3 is CASSLLPTGANYGYTF. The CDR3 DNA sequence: TGCGCCAGCAGCTTGTTACCAACAGGAGCCAACTATGGCTACACCTTC.

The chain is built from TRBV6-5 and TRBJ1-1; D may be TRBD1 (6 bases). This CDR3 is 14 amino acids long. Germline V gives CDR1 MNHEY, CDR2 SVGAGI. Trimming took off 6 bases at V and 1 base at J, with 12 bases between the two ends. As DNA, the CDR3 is TGTGCCAGCAGAGCTGGGACACCGAACACTGAAGCTTTCTTT. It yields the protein CASRAGTPNTEAFF.

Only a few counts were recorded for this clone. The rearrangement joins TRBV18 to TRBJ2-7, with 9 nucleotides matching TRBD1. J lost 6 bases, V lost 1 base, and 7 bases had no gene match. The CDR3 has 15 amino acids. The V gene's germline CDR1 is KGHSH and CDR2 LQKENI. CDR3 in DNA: TGTGCCAGCTCACCACGGACAGGGGTAGTCAGCGAGCAGTACTTC. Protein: CASSPRTGVVSEQYF.

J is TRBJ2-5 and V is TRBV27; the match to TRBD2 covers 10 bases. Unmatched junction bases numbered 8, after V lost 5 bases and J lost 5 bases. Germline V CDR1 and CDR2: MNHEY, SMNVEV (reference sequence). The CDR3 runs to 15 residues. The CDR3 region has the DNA TGTGCCAGCAGTAGACAGCGGGGGGGCCGGGAGACCCAGTACTTC. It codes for CASSRQRGGRETQYF.